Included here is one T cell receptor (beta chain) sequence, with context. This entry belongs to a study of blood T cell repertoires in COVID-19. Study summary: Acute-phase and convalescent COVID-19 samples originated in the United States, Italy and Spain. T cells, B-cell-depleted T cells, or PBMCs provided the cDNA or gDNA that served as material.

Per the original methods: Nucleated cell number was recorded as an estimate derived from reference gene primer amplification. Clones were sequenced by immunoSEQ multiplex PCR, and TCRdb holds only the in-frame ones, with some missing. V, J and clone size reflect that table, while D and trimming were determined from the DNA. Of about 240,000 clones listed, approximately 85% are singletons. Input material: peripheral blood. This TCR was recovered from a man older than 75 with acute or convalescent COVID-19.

CDR3 in DNA: TGCGCCAGCAGCCGGGGATCCCGGGGTAGCGCCGACGGTGAGCAGTTCTTC. Its translation: CASSRGSRGSADGEQFF. The rearrangement links TRBV4-1 to TRBJ2-1; weak D call: TRBD2 (5 bases). The CDR3 spans 17 residues. Trimming took 4 bases from V and 9 from J, leaving 25 bases between them. Looked up from germline, CDR1 is MGHRA and CDR2 is YSYEKL.